This TCR beta chain was recorded in a study of T cell changes during pregnancy in multiple sclerosis. Germline-derived CDR1 and CDR2 are MDHEN and SYDVKM. This CDR3 region has 12 residues. V dropped 6 bases and J dropped 1 base, with 7 bases sitting between them. Measured with immunoSEQ multiplex PCR; TCRdb has only the in-frame clones, and not every one. The table lists about 68,000 clones, approximately 92% of them singletons. The source was peripheral blood, collected after pregnancy. The TCR was taken from a female donor in good health, enrolled as a control in a pregnancy study. This chain joins TRBV28 and TRBJ2-7; D is ambiguous. The CDR3 bases are TGTGCCAGCAGCTCCCGTTCCTACGAGCAGTACTTC. Residues: CASSSRSYEQYF.